This T cell receptor beta chain was observed in a study of shared clonotypes between healthy human individuals. Study outcomes and limitations: Read depth was anticipated to influence clonotype sharing among donors.

In its sample, this clone was seen a few times. The antigen is undetermined. V gave up 4 bases and J gave up 1 base; unmatched junction bases: 10. Germline V CDR1 and CDR2: SNHLY, FYNNEI. This CDR3 is 16 amino acids long. Sequencing used immunoSEQ multiplex PCR; TCRdb keeps in-frame clones, though not all of them. Of some 680,000 clones in the sample, about 80% were seen once. Sequencing used memory CD4+ T cells sorted from blood. Subset here: CD45RA-negative fraction. This clonotype originated in a woman in her twenties or thirties in good health. The J gene is TRBJ2-7, the V gene TRBV2, with 7 bases fitting TRBD2. As DNA, the CDR3 is TGTGCCAGCAGTGGGGGGGGATTGAGCCTTTCCTACGAGCAGTACTTC. This sequence encodes CASSGGGLSLSYEQYF.